A single sample is the source of the 27 T cell receptor beta chains below, sequenced in a study of blood T cells in healthy people across ages. The second PCR ran roughly 7 to 12 cycles with a sample-barcoded 5' primer and J-beta primers. TCRdb re-derived calls from the 5' RACE reads in MiXCR, one entry per CDR3 protein. The repertoire holds 1.5 million to 2 million distinct CDR3 sequences, 28% seen once, with over 7% in the top ten. Sequences were obtained from blood. These receptors all come from a woman under 40 in good health.

This chain uses TRBV6-6 with TRBJ1-2; D gene uncertain. The CDR3 is 14 amino acids. Deletions cut 0 bases from V and 6 bases from J, with 11 bases between. The germline V gene encodes CDR1 MNHNY and CDR2 SVGAGI (reference sequence). Here the CDR3 reads CASSYSEGFDGYTF. The CDR3 DNA reads TGTGCCAGCAGTTACTCGGAGGGCTTCGATGGCTACACCTTC.

The gene calls are TRBV5-1 and TRBJ2-4, with 7 positions matching TRBD1. V lost 2 bases, J lost 5 bases, and 4 bases stayed unmatched. Germline V gene sequence: CDR1 SGHRS, CDR2 YFSETQ. The CDR3 runs to 14 residues. The CDR3 DNA sequence: TGCGCCAGCAGCTTCGGACAGGCACAAAACATTCAGTACTTC. Encoded protein: CASSFGQAQNIQYF.

This clonotype was observed many times. V and J are TRBV7-9 and TRBJ2-1; a possible D gene is TRBD2 (5 bases). CDR3 length: 13 residues. CDR1 and CDR2 from the germline V gene are SEHNR and FQNEAQ (reference sequence). Deletions cut 3 bases from V and 5 bases from J, with 8 bases between. The CDR3 region is CASSLSGNNEQFF. The CDR3 coding sequence is TGTGCCAGCAGCTTGTCGGGGAACAATGAGCAGTTCTTC.

This clonotype has only a few counts. Germline and junction disagree at one end, which may indicate a read error. The chain carries TRBV29-1 and TRBJ2-4; TRBD2 agrees at 14 bases. Germline V gene sequence: CDR1 SQVTM, CDR2 ANQGSEA. This CDR3 region has 14 residues. The CDR3 DNA reads as TGCGGCGTTATGACTAGCGGGAGGGCCGATCAGCAGTACTTC. Protein sequence: CGVMTSGRADQQYF.

The CDR3 protein is CTSSFQALRAGVALDEQFF. The DNA for the CDR3 is TGTACCAGCAGCTTTCAGGCGCTCCGAGCGGGAGTCGCCTTAGATGAGCAGTTCTTC. This chain uses TRBV7-2 with TRBJ2-1, with TRBD2 matching over 8 bases. This CDR3 comprises 19 residues. V lost 3 bases, J lost 8 bases, and 21 bases stayed unmatched. In germline, CDR1 is SGHTA, CDR2 FQGNSA.

V and J are TRBV7-9 and TRBJ1-2; D is undetermined. V was cut by 3 bases and J by 6 bases, with 8 bases left in between. The CDR3 contains 12 residues. The V gene's germline CDR1 is SEHNR and CDR2 FQNEAQ (reference sequence). CDR3 residues: CASSFDQHGYTF. The CDR3 DNA reads as TGTGCCAGCAGCTTCGACCAGCATGGCTACACCTTC.

The table lists this clonotype with a few counts. The chain couples TRBV28 to TRBJ1-2, with 7 bases matching TRBD1. The CDR3 contains 12 residues. Germline V CDR1 and CDR2: MDHEN, SYDVKM. Trimming took 1 base from V and 8 from J; bases not matched to a gene: 1. The CDR3 loop is CASSLYRGGYTF. The CDR3, as DNA: TGTGCCAGCAGTTTATACAGGGGAGGCTACACCTTC.

This clonotype showed up just a few times. The rearrangement uses TRBV2 and TRBJ1-5, with 7 bases identical to TRBD1. The junction had 8 bases not matched to a gene; V was cut back by 2 bases and J by 7 bases. The CDR3 consists of 15 residues. Germline V lookup: CDR1 SNHLY, CDR2 FYNNEI. This CDR3 reads CASSETQGQYQPQHF. The CDR3 DNA follows: TGTGCCAGCAGTGAAACCCAGGGACAGTACCAGCCCCAGCATTTT.

This clonotype was seen at least ten times. This rearrangement joins TRBV18 to TRBJ2-7; tentatively, D is TRBD1 (5 bases). V dropped 1 base and J dropped 1 base, with 14 bases sitting between them. This CDR3 spans 16 amino acids. Germline V lookup: CDR1 KGHSH, CDR2 LQKENI. CDR3 in amino acids: CASSPRMGQGSYEQYF. DNA of the CDR3: TGTGCCAGCTCACCACGAATGGGTCAGGGTTCCTACGAGCAGTACTTC.

CDR3 sequence (DNA): TGTGCCAGCAGCCAAATGAGAGATACGCAGTATTTT. Its translation: CASSQMRDTQYF. The chain carries TRBV14 and TRBJ2-3; D unresolved. Trimming took off 2 bases at V and 5 bases at J, with 5 bases between the two ends. Germline V gene sequence: CDR1 SGHDN, CDR2 FVKESK. The CDR3 covers 12 residues.

This clonotype was found a few times. This chain links TRBV5-1 with TRBJ2-2, with 11 bases matching TRBD1. The CDR3 is 17 amino acids. Germline V CDR1 and CDR2: SGHRS, YFSETQ. V gave up 0 bases and J gave up 5 bases; unmatched junction bases: 6. The chain's CDR3 is CASSLDSGTGGTGELFF. In DNA form, the CDR3 reads TGCGCCAGCAGCTTGGATAGCGGGACAGGGGGAACCGGGGAGCTGTTTTTT.

The rearrangement uses TRBV15 and TRBJ2-7, with D perhaps TRBD1 (5 bases). Trimming pared 5 bases from V and 0 bases from J, leaving 14 bases between. This CDR3 region has 15 residues. Germline CDR1 and CDR2: LNHNV and YYDKDF (reference sequence). Here the CDR3 DNA reads TGTGCCACCAGCCCGAACCCCGGACACTCCTACGAGCAGTACTTC. Translating it yields CATSPNPGHSYEQYF.

The V call is TRBV7-9, the J call TRBJ1-2; 8 positions match TRBD1. Germline V gives CDR1 SEHNR, CDR2 FQNEAQ (reference sequence). Trimming at V came to 4 bases and at J to 7 bases, leaving 8 bases not matched to a gene. There are 14 residues in the CDR3. This CDR3 reads CASSSTGTGAGYTF. Here the CDR3 DNA reads TGTGCCAGCAGCTCGACAGGGACAGGTGCTGGCTACACCTTC.

The rearrangement uses TRBV11-2 and TRBJ1-3, with 8 positions matching TRBD1. Looked up from germline, CDR1 is SGHAT and CDR2 is FQNNGV. J lost 4 bases, V lost 6 bases, and 2 bases had no gene match. CDR3 length equals 13 residues. CDR3 protein: CASRPGGGNTIYF. CDR3 DNA sequence: TGTGCCAGCAGGCCAGGGGGCGGAAACACCATATATTTT.

The chain is built from TRBV18 and TRBJ2-5, with D possibly called TRBD1 or TRBD2 (5 bases each). V lost 5 bases and J lost 5, with 24 bases in between. Germline CDR1 and CDR2: KGHSH and LQKENI. This CDR3 spans 17 amino acids. CDR3 in DNA: TGTGCCAGCTCAAAGGCCGGGACCCCAAGTCGGGATGAGACCCAGTACTTC. Its translation: CASSKAGTPSRDETQYF. The full variable domain, its missing parts supplied by reference TRBV18 and TRBJ2-5, is NAGVMQNPRHLVRRRGQEARLRCSPMKGHSHVYWYRQLPEEGLKFMVYLQKENIIDESGMPKERFSAEFPKEGPSILRIQQVVRGDSAAYFCASSKAGTPSRDETQYFGPGTRLLVL.

As for this clonotype: A read error is possible here, since a much larger clone lies one base away. The chain carries TRBV20-1 and TRBJ2-7; a possible D gene is TRBD2 (6 bases). Germline lookup yields CDR1 DFQATT and CDR2 SNEGSKA (reference sequence). The CDR3 totals 14 residues. The V end lost 1 base, the J end lost 7 bases, and 17 bases lay between the germline ends. CDR3 nucleotides: TGCAGTGCTAGAGTGGCGGGGCGTCGGGAAGAGCAGTACTTC. Its protein is CSARVAGRREEQYF.

Many counts were recorded for this clonotype. The gene calls are TRBV10-3 and TRBJ2-7; 13 bases map to TRBD2. The trim removed 11 bases at V and 0 bases at J, leaving 13 bases unmatched. The CDR3 totals 17 residues. Germline V CDR1 and CDR2: ENHRY, SYGVKD. The CDR3 region has the DNA TGTGCCGCAGCGGGACTAGCGGGACCGCGGAGCTCCTACGAGCAGTACTTC. This gives the protein CAAAGLAGPRSSYEQYF.

On this clonotype itself: Its ends do not fully match the called genes, so a read error is possible. The rearrangement links TRBV7-3 to TRBJ2-3; D remains ambiguous. This CDR3 comprises 13 residues. Germline CDR1 SGHTA, CDR2 FQGTGA. The CDR3 here is CTSSLFLVDTQYF. The CDR3, as DNA: TGTACCAGCAGCTTATTCCTGGTAGATACGCAGTATTTT. Based on the CDR3 plus reference TRBV7-3 and TRBJ2-3, the full variable domain is GAGVSQTPSNKVTEKGKYVELRCDPISGHTALYWYRQSLGQGPEFLIYFQGTGAADDSGLPNDRFFAVRPEGSVSTLKIQRTERGDSAVYLCTSSLFLVDTQYFGPGTRLTVL.

The V gene is TRBV6-1, the J gene TRBJ2-5; 9 bases map to TRBD1. V lost 10 bases, J lost 3 bases, and 12 bases stayed unmatched. The CDR3 consists of 15 residues. Germline CDR1 is MNHNS and CDR2 is SASEGT. This CDR3 is CATTTGTGRKETQYF. Here the CDR3 DNA reads TGTGCCACCACGACCGGGACAGGGAGGAAAGAGACCCAGTACTTC.

The sample holds a few counts of this clonotype. V and J are TRBV12-3 or TRBV12-4 and TRBJ2-1, with unresolved D. CDR3 length: 12 residues. Between the trimmed V and J ends, which lost 3 bases and 10 bases, there was a span of 10 bases. The CDR3 sequence: CASSFLTREQFF. The CDR3 DNA is TGTGCCAGCAGTTTCCTGACGCGGGAGCAGTTCTTC.

The gene calls are TRBV11-2 and TRBJ2-5; D ambiguous. CDR3 length: 13 amino acids. Germline CDR1 is SGHAT and CDR2 is FQNNGV. Trimming removed 1 base at V and 5 bases at J, with 8 bases between. The CDR3 region is CASSLAFAETQYF. The DNA for the CDR3 is TGTGCCAGCAGCTTAGCATTCGCGGAGACCCAGTACTTC.

This clonotype appeared a few times. The junction shows a germline mismatch at one end, possibly a read error. The V and J genes are TRBV3-1 and TRBJ2-2; 8 bases line up with TRBD1. This CDR3 has 15 amino acids. Germline CDR1 LGHDT, CDR2 YNNKEL (reference sequence). The CDR3 reads CVSSLRTGKVGELFF. CDR3 nucleotides: TGTGTCAGCAGCCTTCGGACAGGGAAGGTCGGGGAGCTGTTTTTT. The whole variable domain, filled in from reference TRBV3-1 and TRBJ2-2, reads DTAVSQTPKYLVTQMGNDKSIKCEQNLGHDTMYWYKQDSKKFLKIMFSYNNKELIINETVPNRFSPKSPDKAHLNLHINSLELGDSAVYFCVSSLRTGKVGELFFGEGSRLTVL.

Concerning this clonotype itself: Being one base from a much bigger clone, this may be a read error. The chain employs TRBV28 and TRBJ2-7, with D possibly matching TRBD1 (5 bases). V was cut by 7 bases and J by 2 bases, with 21 bases left in between. This CDR3 comprises 16 residues. Germline V gene sequence: CDR1 MDHEN, CDR2 SYDVKM. The CDR3 nucleotides are TGTGCCAGCAATACCGAGGCGGACACAGAGACCTACGAGCAGTACTTC. Translation gives CASNTEADTETYEQYF.

This sequence joins TRBV9 and TRBJ2-3; no firm D call. CDR3 length: 14 amino acids. V lost 7 bases and J 0 bases, leaving 12 bases between the germline ends. Germline CDR1 and CDR2: SGDLS and YYNGEE. DNA for the CDR3: TGTGCCAGCCTTTGCCGCCAGAGCACAGATACGCAGTATTTT. Its protein product is CASLCRQSTDTQYF.

J is TRBJ2-7 and V is TRBV20-1; 9 bases fit TRBD2. The ends lost 2 bases at V and 0 bases at J; junction bases unmatched: 5. The germline V gene encodes CDR1 DFQATT and CDR2 SNEGSKA (reference sequence). The CDR3 runs 15 residues. The CDR3 reads CSARRAGGNSYEQYF. In DNA, the CDR3 is TGCAGTGCTAGAAGGGCGGGAGGGAACTCCTACGAGCAGTACTTC.

The V gene is TRBV9, the J gene TRBJ2-1; D is perhaps TRBD2 (6 bases). Trimming removed 4 bases from V and 7 bases from J, with 21 bases in between. Germline V gene data show CDR1 as SGDLS and CDR2 as YYNGEE. CDR3 length: 16 amino acids. CDR3 sequence reads: CASSPDRGRLGNEQFF. CDR3 sequence (DNA): TGTGCCAGCAGCCCGGACCGGGGGAGACTGGGTAATGAGCAGTTCTTC.

This clonotype was observed a handful of times. J is TRBJ2-3 and V is TRBV15; D unclear. The V end was cut by 0 bases, the J end by 5 bases, with 6 bases between. Germline lookup yields CDR1 LNHNV and CDR2 YYDKDF (reference sequence). The CDR3 contains 13 residues. CDR3 DNA sequence: TGTGCCACCAGCAGAGATGGAAGAGATACGCAGTATTTT. This encodes CATSRDGRDTQYF.